Each of the 2 T cell receptor beta chains below was sequenced from the same sample in a study of response to subunit inactivated influenza vaccine. TCRdb independently ran MiXCR on the RT-PCR reads; one entry per CDR3 protein. The sample yields about 800,000 distinct CDR3 sequences, 21% seen once. The sequences come from PBMCs from blood, collected roughly 5 days after vaccination. All receptors come from a middle-aged man who received an inactivated influenza vaccine.

This clonotype was counted a few times. V and J are TRBV9 and TRBJ2-1; maybe TRBD1 (5 bases). CDR1 is SGDLS, CDR2 YYNGEE, per germline. V lost 0 bases to trimming and J lost 6 bases, with 7 bases between them. The CDR3 contains 13 residues. The DNA for the CDR3 is TGTGCCAGCAGCGTAGCTGACAGCAATGAGCAGTTCTTC. Its translation is CASSVADSNEQFF.

This clonotype has only a few counts. CDR3 in amino acids: CASGAGGSNQPQHF. CDR3 coding DNA: TGTGCCAGCGGGGCTGGAGGGAGCAATCAGCCCCAGCATTTT. V and J are TRBV6-1 and TRBJ1-5, with D maybe TRBD1 (5 bases). Germline V lookup: CDR1 MNHNS, CDR2 SASEGT. The V and J ends lost 8 bases and 1 base respectively, with 12 bases between them. The CDR3 has 14 residues.